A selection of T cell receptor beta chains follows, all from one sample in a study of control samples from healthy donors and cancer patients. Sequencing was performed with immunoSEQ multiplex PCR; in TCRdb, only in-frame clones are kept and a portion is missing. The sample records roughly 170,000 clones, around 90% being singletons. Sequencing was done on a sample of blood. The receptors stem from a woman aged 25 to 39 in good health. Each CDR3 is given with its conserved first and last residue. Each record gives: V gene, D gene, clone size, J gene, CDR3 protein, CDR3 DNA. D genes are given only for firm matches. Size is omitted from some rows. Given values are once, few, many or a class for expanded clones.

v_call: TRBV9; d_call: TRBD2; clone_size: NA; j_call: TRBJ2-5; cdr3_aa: CASSAHSGGQETQYF; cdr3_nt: TGTGCCAGCAGCGCTCACTCGGGGGGGCAAGAGACCCAGTACTTC
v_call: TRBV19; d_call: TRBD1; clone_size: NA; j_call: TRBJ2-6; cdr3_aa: CASRSTGDSVLTF; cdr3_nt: TGTGCCAGTAGATCTACAGGGGATAGCGTCCTGACTTTC
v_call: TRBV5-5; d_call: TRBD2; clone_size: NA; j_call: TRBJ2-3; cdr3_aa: CASSYRTSGSSTDTQYF; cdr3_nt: TGTGCCAGCAGCTATCGGACTAGCGGGAGTAGCACAGATACGCAGTATTTT
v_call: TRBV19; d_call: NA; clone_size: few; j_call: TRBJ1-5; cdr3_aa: CASSIQNSNQPQHF; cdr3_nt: TGTGCCAGTAGTATACAAAATAGCAATCAGCCCCAGCATTTT
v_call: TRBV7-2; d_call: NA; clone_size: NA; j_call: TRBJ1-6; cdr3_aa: CASSLAGLEDSPLHF; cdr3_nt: TGTGCCAGCAGCTTAGCAGGGCTCGAGGATTCACCCCTCCACTTT
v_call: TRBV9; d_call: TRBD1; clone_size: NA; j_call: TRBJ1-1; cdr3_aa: CASSPRQGAATEAFF; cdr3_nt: TGTGCCAGCAGCCCGAGGCAGGGGGCGGCCACTGAAGCTTTCTTT
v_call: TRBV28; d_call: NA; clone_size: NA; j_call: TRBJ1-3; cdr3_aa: CASLPVRENTIYF; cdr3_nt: TGTGCCAGCCTACCGGTACGGGAAAACACCATATATTTT
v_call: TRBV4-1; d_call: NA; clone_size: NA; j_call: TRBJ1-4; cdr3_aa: CASSQGQSTNEKLFF; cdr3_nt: TGCGCCAGCAGCCAAGGGCAGTCAACTAATGAAAAACTGTTTTTT
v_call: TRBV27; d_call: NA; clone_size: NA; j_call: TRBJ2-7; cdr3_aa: CASRQGRYEQYF; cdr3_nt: TGTGCCAGCAGACAGGGCCGTTACGAGCAGTACTTC
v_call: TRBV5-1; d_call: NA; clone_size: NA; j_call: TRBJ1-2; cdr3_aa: CASSGNRVLDYGYTF; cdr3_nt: TGCGCCAGCAGCGGAAACAGGGTATTGGACTATGGCTACACCTTC
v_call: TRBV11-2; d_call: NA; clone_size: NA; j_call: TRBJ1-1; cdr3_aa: CASSLLKQGNTEAFF; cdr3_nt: TGTGCCAGCAGCTTATTAAAACAGGGGAACACTGAAGCTTTCTTT
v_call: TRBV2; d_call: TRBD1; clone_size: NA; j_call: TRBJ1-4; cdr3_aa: CASHQGGYEKLFF; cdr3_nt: TGTGCCAGCCACCAGGGGGGCTATGAAAAACTGTTTTTT
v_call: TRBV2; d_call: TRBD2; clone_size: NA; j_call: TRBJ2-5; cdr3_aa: CASSEEWGLAGETQYF; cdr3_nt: TGTGCCAGCAGTGAGGAGTGGGGTCTAGCGGGGGAGACCCAGTACTTC
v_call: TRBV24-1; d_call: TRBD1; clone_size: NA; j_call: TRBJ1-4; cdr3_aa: CATSDSGGQGGEKLFF; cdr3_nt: TGTGCCACCAGTGATTCGGGCGGACAGGGGGGTGAAAAACTGTTTTTT
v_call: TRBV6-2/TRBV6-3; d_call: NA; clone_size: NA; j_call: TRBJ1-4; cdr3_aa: CASSYSPRPATNEKLFF; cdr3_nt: TGTGCCAGCAGTTACTCGCCCAGACCCGCAACTAATGAAAAACTGTTTTTT
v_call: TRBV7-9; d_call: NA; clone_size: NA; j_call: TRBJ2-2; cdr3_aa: CASSLGRGLGELFF; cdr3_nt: TGTGCCAGCAGCTTAGGCAGGGGCCTCGGGGAGCTGTTTTTT
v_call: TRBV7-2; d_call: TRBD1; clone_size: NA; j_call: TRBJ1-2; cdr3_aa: CASSFQQGGVYGYTF; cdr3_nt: TGTGCCAGCAGCTTCCAACAGGGGGGCGTCTATGGCTACACCTTC
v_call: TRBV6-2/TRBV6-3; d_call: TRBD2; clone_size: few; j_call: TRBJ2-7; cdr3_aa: CASSYSGTMGYEQYF; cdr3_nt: TGTGCCAGCAGTTACAGCGGGACGATGGGCTACGAGCAGTACTTC
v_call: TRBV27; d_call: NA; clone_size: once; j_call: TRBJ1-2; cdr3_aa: CASSLTIANYGYTF; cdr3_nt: TGTGCCAGCAGTTTAACTATAGCTAACTATGGCTACACCTTC
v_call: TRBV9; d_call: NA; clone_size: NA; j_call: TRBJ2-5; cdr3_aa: CASSAVTGPVRRTQYF; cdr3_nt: TGTGCCAGCAGCGCGGTTACCGGGCCGGTGAGGAGGACCCAGTACTTC
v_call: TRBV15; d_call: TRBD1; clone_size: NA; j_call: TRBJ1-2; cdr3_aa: CATSIQGVNYGYTF; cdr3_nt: TGTGCCACCAGCATACAGGGGGTTAACTATGGCTACACCTTC
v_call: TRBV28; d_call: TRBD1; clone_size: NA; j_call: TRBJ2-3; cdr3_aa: CASSPLTGNADTQYF; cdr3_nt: TGTGCCAGCAGTCCACTGACAGGGAACGCAGATACGCAGTATTTT
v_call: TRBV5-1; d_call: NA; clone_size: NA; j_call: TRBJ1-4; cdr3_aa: CASSLVRPGYNEKLFF; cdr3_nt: TGCGCCAGCAGCTTGGTTCGACCAGGCTACAATGAAAAACTGTTTTTT
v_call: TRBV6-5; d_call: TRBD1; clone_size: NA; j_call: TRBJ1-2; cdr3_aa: CASSLQGANYGYTF; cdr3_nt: TGTGCCAGCAGTCTACAGGGGGCTAACTATGGCTACACCTTC
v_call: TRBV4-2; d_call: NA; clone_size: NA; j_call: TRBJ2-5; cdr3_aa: CASSLDQGEDLETQYF; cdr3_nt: TGTGCCAGCAGCTTGGACCAGGGGGAGGACTTGGAGACCCAGTACTTC
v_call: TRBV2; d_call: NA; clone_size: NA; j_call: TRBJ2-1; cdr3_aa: CASGVHNEQFF; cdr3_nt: TGTGCCAGCGGGGTCCACAATGAGCAGTTCTTC
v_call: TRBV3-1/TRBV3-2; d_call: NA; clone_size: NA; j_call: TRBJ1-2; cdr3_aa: CASSQGYSTPYGYTF; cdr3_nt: TGTGCCAGCAGCCAAGGCTACAGTACCCCCTATGGCTACACCTTC
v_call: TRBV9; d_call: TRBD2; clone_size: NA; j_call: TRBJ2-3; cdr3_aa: CASSVEAGGGRADTQYF; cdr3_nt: TGTGCCAGCAGCGTAGAGGCGGGGGGGGGACGTGCAGATACGCAGTATTTT
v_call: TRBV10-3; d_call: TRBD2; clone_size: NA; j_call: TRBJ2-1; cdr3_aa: CATREDGRDEQFF; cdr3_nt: TGTGCCACCCGAGAGGACGGGAGGGATGAGCAGTTCTTC
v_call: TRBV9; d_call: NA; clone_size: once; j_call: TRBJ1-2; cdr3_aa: CASSVDVRAGEGYTF; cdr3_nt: TGTGCCAGCAGCGTAGACGTCCGGGCAGGGGAGGGCTACACCTTC
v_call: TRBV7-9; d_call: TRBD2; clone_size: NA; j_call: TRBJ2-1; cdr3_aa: CASSLALGSGGHNEQFF; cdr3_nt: TGTGCCAGCAGCTTAGCGCTGGGTAGCGGGGGCCACAATGAGCAGTTCTTC
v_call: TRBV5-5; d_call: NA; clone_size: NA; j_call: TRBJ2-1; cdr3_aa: CASSFWSSGYNEQFF; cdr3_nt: TGTGCCAGCAGCTTTTGGTCCAGCGGGTACAATGAGCAGTTCTTC
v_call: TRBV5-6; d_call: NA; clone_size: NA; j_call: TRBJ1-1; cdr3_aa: CASSVGPQGRGTEAFF; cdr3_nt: TGTGCCAGCAGCGTTGGTCCCCAGGGGAGGGGCACTGAAGCTTTCTTT
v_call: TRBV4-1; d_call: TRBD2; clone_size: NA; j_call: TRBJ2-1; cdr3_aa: CASSQGEAAAGVARNEQFF; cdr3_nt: TGCGCCAGCAGCCAAGGGGAGGCCGCGGCGGGGGTGGCTCGCAATGAGCAGTTCTTC
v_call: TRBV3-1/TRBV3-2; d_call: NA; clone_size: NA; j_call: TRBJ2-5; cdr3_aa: CASSQNALAQETQYF; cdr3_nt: TGTGCCAGCAGCCAAAACGCCTTGGCCCAAGAGACCCAGTACTTC
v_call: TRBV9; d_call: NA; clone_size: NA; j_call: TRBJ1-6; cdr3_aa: CASSTNTGTGSPLHF; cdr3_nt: TGTGCCAGCAGCACCAACACAGGGACGGGTTCACCCCTCCACTTT
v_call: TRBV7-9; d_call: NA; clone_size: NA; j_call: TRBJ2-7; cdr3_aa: CASSIANEQYF; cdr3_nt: TGTGCCAGCAGCATAGCCAACGAGCAGTACTTC
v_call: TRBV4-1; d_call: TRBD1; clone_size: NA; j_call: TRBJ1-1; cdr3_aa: CASSRLIPGTGKNTEAFF; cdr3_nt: TGCGCCAGCAGTCGGTTAATCCCCGGGACAGGGAAGAACACTGAAGCTTTCTTT
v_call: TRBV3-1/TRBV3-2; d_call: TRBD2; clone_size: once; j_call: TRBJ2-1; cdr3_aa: CASSPSGGSYNEQFF; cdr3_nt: TGTGCCAGCAGCCCTAGCGGCGGCTCCTACAATGAGCAGTTCTTC
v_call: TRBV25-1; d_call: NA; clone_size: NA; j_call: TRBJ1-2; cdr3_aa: CASSESWGAGAAYGYTF; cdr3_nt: TGTGCCAGCAGTGAAAGTTGGGGGGCAGGAGCTGCCTATGGCTACACCTTC
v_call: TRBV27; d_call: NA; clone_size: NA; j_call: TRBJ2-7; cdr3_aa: CASSLRGVRYEQYF; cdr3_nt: TGTGCCAGCAGTTTGCGGGGAGTTCGCTACGAGCAGTACTTC
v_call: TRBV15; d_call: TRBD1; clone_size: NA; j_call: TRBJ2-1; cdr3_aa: CATSGDRSILEQFF; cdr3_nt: TGTGCCACCAGCGGGGACAGATCGATCCTCGAGCAGTTCTTC
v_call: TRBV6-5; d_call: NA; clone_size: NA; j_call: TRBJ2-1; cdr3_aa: CASRPLREADEQFF; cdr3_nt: TGTGCCAGCAGACCCTTGCGAGAGGCTGATGAGCAGTTCTTC
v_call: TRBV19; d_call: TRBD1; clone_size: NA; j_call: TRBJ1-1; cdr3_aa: CASRDRGRGSTEAFF; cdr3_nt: TGTGCCAGTAGGGACAGGGGTCGTGGGTCGACTGAAGCTTTCTTT
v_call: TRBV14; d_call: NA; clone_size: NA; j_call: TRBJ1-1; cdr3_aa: CASSQVPGKAEAFF; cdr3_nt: TGTGCCAGCAGCCAAGTCCCAGGGAAAGCTGAAGCTTTCTTT
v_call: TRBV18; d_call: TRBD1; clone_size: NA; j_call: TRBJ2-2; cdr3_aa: CASSPATGGRGGELFF; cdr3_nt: TGTGCCAGCTCACCGGCGACAGGGGGACGAGGCGGGGAGCTGTTTTTT
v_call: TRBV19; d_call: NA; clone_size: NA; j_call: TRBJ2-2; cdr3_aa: CASKGHPSTGELFF; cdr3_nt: TGTGCCAGTAAGGGACACCCTTCTACCGGGGAGCTGTTTTTT
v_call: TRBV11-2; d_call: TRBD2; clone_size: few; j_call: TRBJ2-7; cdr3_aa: CASSRGGRDEQYF; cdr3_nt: TGTGCCAGCAGCCGGGGCGGGAGGGACGAGCAGTACTTC
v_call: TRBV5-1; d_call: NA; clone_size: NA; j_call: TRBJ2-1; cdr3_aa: CASSPTSYNEQFF; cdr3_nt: TGCGCCAGCAGCCCAACATCTTACAATGAGCAGTTCTTC
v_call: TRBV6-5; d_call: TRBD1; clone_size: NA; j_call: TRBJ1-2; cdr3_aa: CASSPDRIYGYTF; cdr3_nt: TGTGCCAGCAGCCCGGACAGGATTTATGGCTACACCTTC
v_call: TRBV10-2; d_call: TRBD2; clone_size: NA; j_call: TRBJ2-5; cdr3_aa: CASAPGTKQETQYF; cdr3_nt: TGCGCCAGCGCCCCGGGGACTAAACAAGAGACCCAGTACTTC
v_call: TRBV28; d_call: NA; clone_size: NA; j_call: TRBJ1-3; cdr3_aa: CASSFEVSGNTIYF; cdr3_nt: TGTGCCAGCAGTTTTGAGGTCTCTGGAAACACCATATATTTT
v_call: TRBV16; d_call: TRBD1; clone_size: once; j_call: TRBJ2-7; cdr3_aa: CASSQNRDRGSYEQYF; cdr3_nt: TGTGCCAGCAGCCAGAACCGGGACAGGGGGTCCTACGAGCAGTACTTC
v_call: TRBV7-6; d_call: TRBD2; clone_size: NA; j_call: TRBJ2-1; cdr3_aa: CASSPRLAAGYNEQFF; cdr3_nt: TGTGCCAGCAGCCCAAGACTAGCGGCGGGGTACAATGAGCAGTTCTTC
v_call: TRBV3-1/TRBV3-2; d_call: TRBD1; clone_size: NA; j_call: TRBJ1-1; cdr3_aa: CASRDTGGLTEAFF; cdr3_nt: TGTGCCAGCAGGGACACAGGGGGACTCACTGAAGCTTTCTTT
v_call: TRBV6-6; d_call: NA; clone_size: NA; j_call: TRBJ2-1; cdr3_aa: CASSLYPRGRNEQFF; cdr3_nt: TGTGCCAGCAGTCTATACCCCCGCGGCCGGAATGAGCAGTTCTTC
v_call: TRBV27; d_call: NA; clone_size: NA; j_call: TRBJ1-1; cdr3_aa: CASSLSFLWTEAFF; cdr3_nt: TGTGCCAGCAGTTTAAGTTTTCTCTGGACTGAAGCTTTCTTT